The TCR beta chain described here comes from a study of technical replicates of blood from a handful of donors (dated by TCRdb to the late 2010s). This clone has just a few counts. Its antigen remains unidentified. No quality values exist for individual bases; no much larger clone is one base distant. The library came from the immunoSEQ multiplex PCR assay. Entries here come from immuneACCESS through TCRdb and include only in-frame sequences with V and J called. Some clones fail to appear in such tables; in the studies checked, an unresolved V gene covers under half of the shortfall, and the cause of the remainder is unknown. The table for this sample lists roughly 85,000 clones; 94% of them were counted only once. The top ten clones comprise under 0.3% of the sample. The germline V gene provides CDR1 MGHRA and CDR2 YSYEKL. Taken from cysteine to phenylalanine, the CDR3 has 14 residues. The DNA shown is the 42-base CDR3, in frame from base 1. Trimming takes 2 bases from V and 3 bases from J, and the germline ends sit 11 bases apart.

The receptor chain draws on TRBV4-1 and TRBJ2-7; TRBD1 might be the D gene, on 6 matching bases. Sequencing used T cells isolated from PBMCs. The source of this sequence is a human donor in good health. The nucleotide sequence reads as follows: TGCGCCAGCAGCCAACGACAGGAGTTCTACGAGCAGTACTTC. Translated, this is CASSQRQEFYEQYF.